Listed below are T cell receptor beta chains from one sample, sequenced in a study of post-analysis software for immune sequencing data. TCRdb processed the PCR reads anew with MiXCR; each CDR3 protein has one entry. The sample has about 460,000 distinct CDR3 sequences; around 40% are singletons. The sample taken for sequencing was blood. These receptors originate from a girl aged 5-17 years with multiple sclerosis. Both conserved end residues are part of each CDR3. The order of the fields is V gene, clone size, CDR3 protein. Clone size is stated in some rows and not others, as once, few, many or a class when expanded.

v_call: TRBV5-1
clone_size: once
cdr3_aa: CASSFNRGPYEQYF

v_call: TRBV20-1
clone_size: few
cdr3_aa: CSDSPVGYNEQFF

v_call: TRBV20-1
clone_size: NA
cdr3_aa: CSAHILSGSTDTQYF

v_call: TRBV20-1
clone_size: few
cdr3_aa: CSAREGHSGTYEQYF

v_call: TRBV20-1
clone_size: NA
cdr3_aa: CSARTQGAHTEAFF

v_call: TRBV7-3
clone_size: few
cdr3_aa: CASSLRVGGSHSYNEQFF

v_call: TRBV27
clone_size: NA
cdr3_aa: CASSFASQGGYGYTF

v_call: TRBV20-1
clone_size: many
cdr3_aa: CSASQATGYTF

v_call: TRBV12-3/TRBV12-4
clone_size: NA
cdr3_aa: CASSLGELAGLKTQYF

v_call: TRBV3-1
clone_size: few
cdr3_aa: CASSWTGPRNNEQFF

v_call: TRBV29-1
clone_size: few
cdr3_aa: CSVEADLLKGAFF

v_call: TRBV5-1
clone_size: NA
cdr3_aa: CASSLDSGTDTQYF

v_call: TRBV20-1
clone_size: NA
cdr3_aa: CSAPTRLAGFYNEQFF

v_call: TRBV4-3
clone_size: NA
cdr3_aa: CASSQDEGGSYNEQFF

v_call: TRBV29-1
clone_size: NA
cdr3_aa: CSVETGNTEAFF

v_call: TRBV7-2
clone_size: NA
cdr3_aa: CASSLMRVNEQYF

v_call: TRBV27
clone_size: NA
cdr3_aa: CASSFATGVDTQYF

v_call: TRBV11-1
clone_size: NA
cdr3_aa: CASSPGYVDEQFF

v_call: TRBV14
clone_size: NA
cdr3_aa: CASSQDHPGRTYEQYF

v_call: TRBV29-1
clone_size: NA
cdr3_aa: CSVRGTNTEAFF

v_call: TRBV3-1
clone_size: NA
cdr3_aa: CASRPASYTGELFF

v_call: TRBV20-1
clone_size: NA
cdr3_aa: CSVPGLANTDTQYF

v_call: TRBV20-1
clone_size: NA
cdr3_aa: CSARDPRQGGYEQYF

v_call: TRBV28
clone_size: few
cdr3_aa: CASSPPDSKKYF

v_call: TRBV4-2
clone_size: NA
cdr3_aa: CASSPTSGRAIRETQYF

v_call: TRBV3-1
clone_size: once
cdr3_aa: CASSQVVRRGYNEQFF

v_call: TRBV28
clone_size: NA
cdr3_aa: CASSFGGGDTQYF

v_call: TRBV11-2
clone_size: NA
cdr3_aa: CASSLEVDTEAFF

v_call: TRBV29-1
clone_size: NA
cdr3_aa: CSVNEGQGIYGYTF